These T cell receptor beta chains were read from a single sample in a study of T cells in Graves' hyperthyroidism and ophthalmopathy. TCRdb independently ran MiXCR on the multiplex PCR reads; one entry per CDR3 protein. This repertoire shows about 350,000 distinct CDR3 sequences, over 15% found once; its top ten account for less than 20%. Sequencing was carried out using blood. The receptors originated from a woman between 40 and 55 years old with Graves' ophthalmopathy. Each CDR3 is given with its conserved first and last residue. D genes are given only for firm matches. A clone size is listed for some rows: how often the clone was seen (once, few, many), or a class if it is expanded.

V: TRBV4-1; D: NA; length: 16; J: TRBJ2-2; size: few; CDR3: CASSQDVPPNTGELFF
V: TRBV9; D: NA; length: 14; J: TRBJ2-2; size: many; CDR3: CASSQSVNTGELFF
V: TRBV6-1; D: NA; length: 14; J: TRBJ2-7; size: NA; CDR3: CASSAPTTPDEQYF
V: TRBV7-8; D: TRBD1; length: 16; J: TRBJ1-2; size: many; CDR3: CASSLLSAGGLDGYTF
V: TRBV6-5; D: NA; length: 14; J: TRBJ1-2; size: NA; CDR3: CASSYSRGIYGYTF
V: TRBV7-9; D: NA; length: 16; J: TRBJ2-5; size: many; CDR3: CASSLVVLIHQETQYF
V: TRBV13; D: NA; length: 14; J: TRBJ2-7; size: many; CDR3: CASSLRDTYYEQYF
V: TRBV12-3/TRBV12-4; D: NA; length: 13; J: TRBJ2-7; size: many; CDR3: CASSLRQSAEQYF
V: TRBV28; D: NA; length: 13; J: TRBJ1-2; size: once; CDR3: CASSIGSYYGYTF
V: TRBV11-3; D: TRBD2; length: 15; J: TRBJ2-5; size: NA; CDR3: CASSLRGGSLETQYF
V: TRBV7-3; D: TRBD2; length: 16; J: TRBJ2-7; size: many; CDR3: CASSLTGTSGRYEQYF
V: TRBV12-3/TRBV12-4; D: NA; length: 14; J: TRBJ2-7; size: NA; CDR3: CASSLRGILYEQYF
V: TRBV4-1; D: TRBD1; length: 14; J: TRBJ1-1; size: many; CDR3: CASSQETGTTEAFF
V: TRBV12-3/TRBV12-4; D: TRBD1; length: 14; J: TRBJ1-1; size: NA; CDR3: CASTLTGEGTEAFF
V: TRBV19; D: NA; length: 16; J: TRBJ1-4; size: few; CDR3: CASSIKGSGINEKLFF
V: TRBV5-1; D: TRBD1; length: 13; J: TRBJ1-2; size: many; CDR3: CASREGTDNGYTF
V: TRBV11-2; D: TRBD2; length: 16; J: TRBJ2-7; size: NA; CDR3: CASSLGLFGGSHEQYF
V: TRBV20-1; D: NA; length: 14; J: TRBJ1-1; size: many; CDR3: CSASGFWLNTEAFF
V: TRBV6-1; D: NA; length: 13; J: TRBJ2-7; size: many; CDR3: CASRDLGDYEQYF
V: TRBV30; D: NA; length: 15; J: TRBJ1-5; size: many; CDR3: CAWSVPPGLNQPQHF
V: TRBV28; D: NA; length: 14; J: TRBJ2-5; size: many; CDR3: CASSFYGEQETQYF
V: TRBV5-1; D: NA; length: 15; J: TRBJ2-2; size: NA; CDR3: CASRQGGADTGELFF
V: TRBV7-6; D: TRBD1; length: 13; J: TRBJ2-7; size: NA; CDR3: CASSLGQGAEQYF
V: TRBV7-6; D: NA; length: 14; J: TRBJ2-5; size: many; CDR3: CASSLSDSYRTQYF
V: TRBV20-1; D: TRBD1; length: 15; J: TRBJ1-6; size: many; CDR3: CSARDPYRGTSPLHF